These 12 T cell receptor beta chains share one sample of origin, sequenced in a study of CD8 T cells in Susac syndrome. An amount of RNA that ranged from roughly 0.5 to 1 ug was reverse transcribed with random hexamers. TCRdb reprocessed the immunoSEQ multiplex PCR reads with MiXCR, giving one entry per CDR3 protein. The profile shows around 300,000 distinct CDR3 sequences, about 88% of them singletons. Input material: CD8+ T cells from PBMCs. The receptors originated from a human donor with multiple sclerosis.

The genes are TRBV14 and TRBJ2-4; D remains ambiguous. CDR3 length: 13 amino acids. V lost 4 bases and J 9 bases, leaving 13 bases between the germline ends. Germline CDR1 is SGHDN and CDR2 is FVKESK. CDR3 nucleotide sequence: TGTGCCAGCAGCCTCACAGCCTTCGCCATTCAGTACTTC. This translates into CASSLTAFAIQYF.

The chain links TRBV15 to TRBJ1-1; D remains ambiguous. The germline gives CDR1 LNHNV, CDR2 YYDKDF (reference sequence). The CDR3 extends over 13 amino acids. V was shortened by 3 bases and J by 0 bases, with 5 bases between the two germline ends. In nucleotides, the CDR3 is TGTGCCACCAGCAGTGGTCTGAACACTGAAGCTTTCTTT. This translates into CATSSGLNTEAFF. Full variable domain (missing parts from reference TRBV15 and TRBJ1-1): DAMVIQNPRYQVTQFGKPVTLSCSQTLNHNVMYWYQQKSSQAPKLLFHYYDKDFNNEADTPDNFQSRRPNTSFCFLDIRSPGLGDTAMYLCATSSGLNTEAFFGQGTRLTVV.

The V and J genes are TRBV27 and TRBJ2-7, with 7 positions matching TRBD2. With V trimmed by 2 bases and J by 7 bases, 8 bases remained unmatched. The CDR3 runs to 14 residues. Germline CDR1 and CDR2: MNHEY and SMNVEV (reference sequence). CDR3 DNA sequence: TGTGCCAGCAGTTTAGCTAGCGGTCGTATGGAGCAGTACTTC. This codes for CASSLASGRMEQYF.

The V call is TRBV28, the J call TRBJ2-3; D call uncertain. The CDR3 contains 13 residues. V dropped 6 bases and J dropped 3 bases, with 10 bases sitting between them. Germline V gives CDR1 MDHEN, CDR2 SYDVKM. CDR3 protein: CASRSLGTDTQYF. The CDR3 DNA is TGTGCCAGCAGATCACTCGGGACAGATACGCAGTATTTT.

This sequence joins TRBV27 and TRBJ2-7, with 9 bases fitting TRBD2. This CDR3 region has 15 residues. Germline values: CDR1 MNHEY, CDR2 SMNVEV (reference sequence). With 4 bases clipped from V and 6 bases from J, the junction kept 10 bases outside the gene matches. CDR3 nucleotide sequence: TGTGCCAGCAGTTGGGTGACTAGCGGCGAAGGCGAGCAGTACTTC. It codes for CASSWVTSGEGEQYF.

The chain links TRBV24-1 to TRBJ2-7; tentatively, D is TRBD2 (6 bases). The CDR3 runs 19 residues. V shed 0 bases and J shed 4 bases, with 24 bases lying between them. CDR1 and CDR2 (germline): KGHDR, SFDVKD. The CDR3: CATSDLYPPGGALGYEQYF. The DNA for the CDR3 is TGTGCCACCAGTGATTTGTACCCGCCAGGAGGGGCTTTAGGGTACGAGCAGTACTTC.

The chain recombines TRBV28 with TRBJ1-2, with no clear D. CDR3 length: 12 amino acids. Germline CDR1 is MDHEN and CDR2 is SYDVKM. V shed 4 bases and J shed 4 bases, with 7 bases lying between them. The CDR3 loop reads CASSSRLYGYTF. The CDR3 DNA is TGTGCCAGCAGTTCACGGCTCTATGGCTACACCTTC.

CDR3 residues: CASSLTGTGLHEQYF. In nucleotides, the CDR3 is TGTGCCAGCAGCTTGACCGGGACAGGGCTCCACGAGCAGTACTTC. The chain links TRBV7-6 to TRBJ2-7, with TRBD1 identical over 9 bases. CDR3 size: 15 residues. V was clipped by 3 bases and J by 5 bases; unmatched bases: 8. Germline V gene lookup returns CDR1 SGHVS and CDR2 FNYEAQ.

V usage is TRBV20-1 and J usage is TRBJ1-1; D not certain. CDR3 length equals 16 residues. V was clipped by 0 bases and J by 3 bases, with 17 bases between them. Per the germline V gene, CDR1 is DFQATT and CDR2 is SNEGSKA (reference sequence). CDR3 protein: CSAREPGQAEHTEAFF. CDR3 bases: TGCAGTGCTAGAGAGCCCGGGCAGGCCGAACACACTGAAGCTTTCTTT.

This chain joins TRBV20-1 and TRBJ2-6; no clear D. The CDR3 has 15 residues. Trimming took off 5 bases at V and 4 bases at J, with 15 bases between the two ends. Germline CDR1 and CDR2: DFQATT and SNEGSKA (reference sequence). The CDR3 DNA follows: TGCAGTGCTGGTGGGCTGGCGGTCGGGGCCAACGTCCTGACTTTC. Amino acids: CSAGGLAVGANVLTF.

This clonotype was recorded once. The chain is built from TRBV18 and TRBJ1-4; D is unclear. Trimming took 4 bases from V and 3 from J, leaving 12 bases between them. Per the germline V gene, CDR1 is KGHSH and CDR2 is LQKENI. The CDR3 covers 15 residues. CDR3 in amino acids: CASSLTREANEKLFF. The CDR3 DNA sequence: TGTGCCAGCTCACTAACGAGGGAGGCTAATGAAAAACTGTTTTTT.

The chain has TRBV21-1 and TRBJ2-5; TRBD2 is the table's D call, not checked against the DNA. TRBV21-1 is reported as a pseudogene. There are 17 residues in the CDR3. The CDR3 DNA reads as TGTGCCAGCAGCAAAGAGGACGTAAACCCCCGCGAGGAGACCCAGTACTTC. Translation gives CASSKEDVNPREETQYF.